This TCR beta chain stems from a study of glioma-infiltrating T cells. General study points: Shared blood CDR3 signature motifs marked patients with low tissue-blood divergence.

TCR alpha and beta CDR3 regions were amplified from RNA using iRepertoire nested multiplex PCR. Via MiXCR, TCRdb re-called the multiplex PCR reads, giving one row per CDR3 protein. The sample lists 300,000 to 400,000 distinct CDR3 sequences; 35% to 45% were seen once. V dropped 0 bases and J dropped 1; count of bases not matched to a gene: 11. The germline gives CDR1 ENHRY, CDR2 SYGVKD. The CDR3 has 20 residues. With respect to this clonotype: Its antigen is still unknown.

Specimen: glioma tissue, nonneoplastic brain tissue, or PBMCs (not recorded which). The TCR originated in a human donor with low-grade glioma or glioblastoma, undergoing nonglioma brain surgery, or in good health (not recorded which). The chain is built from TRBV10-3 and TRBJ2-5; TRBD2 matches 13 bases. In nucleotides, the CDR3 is TGTGCCATCAGTGAGTCCCTACCGGGACTAGCGGGACCGATCCAAGAGACCCAGTACTTC. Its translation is CAISESLPGLAGPIQETQYF.